Listed here is a single T cell receptor beta chain. What it recognizes is unknown. This record belongs to a study of blood T cells in healthy people across ages. General study findings and limits: More naive CD4+ cells and higher diversity marked long-lived donors relative to aged donors.

The germline gives CDR1 MNHEY, CDR2 SVGEGT. CDR3 length: 15 residues. It was with a sample-barcoded 5' primer and a J-beta primer mix that a second PCR of about 6 to 12 cycles was run. TCRdb analysed the 5' RACE reads with MiXCR anew, one entry per CDR3 protein. The top ten clones hold around 30% of a sample with fewer than 700,000 distinct CDR3 sequences, 40% to 45% of them seen once. The genes are TRBV6-2 or TRBV6-3 and TRBJ2-1; 12 nucleotides line up with TRBD2. The J call may not be correct, given that the DNA end is closer to TRBJ2-7. This clonotype originated in a man aged 80 or over in good health. Sequences were obtained from blood. DNA of the CDR3: TGTGCCAGCAGCCGGACTAGCGGGAACTACAATGAGCAGTACTTC. Translated, it gives CASSRTSGNYNEQYF.